These T cell receptor beta chains were read from a single sample in a study of blood T cell repertoires in COVID-19. Data came from immunoSEQ multiplex PCR; TCRdb stores just in-frame clones and leaves some out. The sample has approximately 52,000 clones, 80% to 95% seen once. The sample taken for sequencing was peripheral blood. The receptors were sampled from a man aged 50 or older with acute or convalescent COVID-19. CDR3s include the opening cysteine and the closing phenylalanine or tryptophan. D genes are given only for firm matches. Clone size is stated in some rows and not others, as once, few, many or a class when expanded.

TGTGCCAGCAGCTTAGGGGCAGGGAAGGAAAAACTGTTTTTT,CASSLGAGKEKLFF,-,TRBJ1-4,TRBV11-2,-
TGTGCCAGCAGTTACGCGGGGATAGGCTACGAGCAGTACTTC,CASSYAGIGYEQYF,-,TRBJ2-7,TRBV6-2/TRBV6-3,medium-sized
TGTGCCAGCTCACCGGACAGGGGGACTTTGAACACTGAAGCTTTCTTT,CASSPDRGTLNTEAFF,TRBD1,TRBJ1-1,TRBV18,-
TGCGCCAGCAGCTTGGCCCAAGCGGGGGTTGACACCGGGGAGCTGTTTTTT,CASSLAQAGVDTGELFF,TRBD2,TRBJ2-2,TRBV5-1,-
TGTGCCAGCAGCGCGACCGCAGGGGTAGGGCCCCAGCATTTT,CASSATAGVGPQHF,-,TRBJ1-5,TRBV9,-
TGTGCCAGCAGCTTAGGTACAGAGAACACTGAAGCTTTCTTT,CASSLGTENTEAFF,-,TRBJ1-1,TRBV11-2,few
TGTGCCAGCAGTGCTCGACAGGCCTACAATGAGCAGTTCTTC,CASSARQAYNEQFF,-,TRBJ2-1,TRBV27,-
TGCGCCAGCAGCCAGACCCGGCTGGTAGCGGGGGCCGATACGCAGTATTTT,CASSQTRLVAGADTQYF,TRBD2,TRBJ2-3,TRBV4-1,-
TGCGCCAGCAGCCGATATGGACAGGCCACTGGAAACACCATATATTTT,CASSRYGQATGNTIYF,TRBD1,TRBJ1-3,TRBV5-1,-
TGTGCCAGCAGCTTTGGGGTCAGGGGCACTGAAGCTTTCTTT,CASSFGVRGTEAFF,-,TRBJ1-1,TRBV7-8,-
TGCGCCAGCTCGACAGGGGTTGGAAACACCATATATTTT,CASSTGVGNTIYF,TRBD1,TRBJ1-3,TRBV10-2,-
TGCGCCAGCAGCTTGGTTGCGGGGAGCACAGATACGCAGTATTTT,CASSLVAGSTDTQYF,-,TRBJ2-3,TRBV5-1,-
TGTGCCACCTACTCCACCATTGATAGCAATCAGCCCCAGCATTTT,CATYSTIDSNQPQHF,-,TRBJ1-5,TRBV15,-
TGTGCCACCTCATGGGGGGGCGAGGAGCAGTTCTTC,CATSWGGEEQFF,-,TRBJ2-1,TRBV12-3/TRBV12-4,-
TGCAGTGCTAGTAACAGGGGTCAGGATGAGCAGTTCTTC,CSASNRGQDEQFF,TRBD1,TRBJ2-1,TRBV20-1,-
TGTGCCAGCAGGGACCAGGGGGGGAACACTGAAGCTTTCTTT,CASRDQGGNTEAFF,TRBD1,TRBJ1-1,TRBV3-1/TRBV3-2,-
TGTGCCATCCTTAGCTCCCTTTCCTACGAGCAGTACTTC,CAILSSLSYEQYF,-,TRBJ2-7,TRBV10-3,-
TGTGCCAGCAGCTTCGTGAGGGGGCGGAACACTGAAGCTTTCTTT,CASSFVRGRNTEAFF,TRBD1,TRBJ1-1,TRBV7-2,-
TGTGCCAGCAGCCGAGATTCAGGGGAGCAGTTCTTC,CASSRDSGEQFF,-,TRBJ2-1,TRBV14,-
TGCAGCGTTGAACCGACGACAGGGACCTATGGCTACACCTTC,CSVEPTTGTYGYTF,TRBD1,TRBJ1-2,TRBV29-1,-
TGTGCCAGCAGTGAAGCACAGAACCTCTCTGGAAACACCATATATTTT,CASSEAQNLSGNTIYF,-,TRBJ1-3,TRBV2,-
TGTGCCTGGAGTAGAAACGGGGTGACTGAAGCTTTCTTT,CAWSRNGVTEAFF,-,TRBJ1-1,TRBV30,-
TGCGCCAGCAGCTTGGCCGGGGGAGAGAGTGGCTACACCTTC,CASSLAGGESGYTF,-,TRBJ1-2,TRBV5-1,-
TGTGCCAGCAGGGAGACAGTTAGCAATCAGCCCCAGCATTTT,CASRETVSNQPQHF,-,TRBJ1-5,TRBV6-5,-
TGCGCCAGCACGGCAGGGGGGCCGACGACTGAAGCTTTCTTT,CASTAGGPTTEAFF,TRBD1,TRBJ1-1,TRBV5-1,-
TGTGCCAGCAGCCTCCTTAGGGACAGGGGGAGAAACATTCAGTACTTC,CASSLLRDRGRNIQYF,TRBD1,TRBJ2-4,TRBV3-1/TRBV3-2,-
TGTGCCAGCAGTTACGCGGACAGGAATTCACCCCTCCACTTT,CASSYADRNSPLHF,TRBD1,TRBJ1-6,TRBV6-5,once
TGTGCCAGCAGCCCCGACAGGGGTGAGCAGTACTTC,CASSPDRGEQYF,TRBD1,TRBJ2-7,TRBV5-4,-
TGTGCCAGTAGTATCCGACTAAGCGGGGGGGCGTATAGCACAGATACGCAGTATTTT,CASSIRLSGGAYSTDTQYF,TRBD2,TRBJ2-3,TRBV19,-
TGTGCCAGCAGCCTCGGGACAGTTAATTCACCCCTCCACTTT,CASSLGTVNSPLHF,TRBD1,TRBJ1-6,TRBV3-1/TRBV3-2,-
TGCGCCAGCAGCCAAATCGACAGAGATTACTATTCACCCCTCCACTTT,CASSQIDRDYYSPLHF,-,TRBJ1-6,TRBV4-1,-
TGCGCCAGCAGCCTTCGGACAGGGTATGACAGCTACGAGCAGTACTTC,CASSLRTGYDSYEQYF,TRBD1,TRBJ2-7,TRBV4-1,-
TGTGCCAGCAGCACGGGACAGGGGTTTCGGCCCCAGCATTTT,CASSTGQGFRPQHF,TRBD1,TRBJ1-5,TRBV5-8,-
TGTGCCAGCAGCCAGGGACTGGAAGGGACCCAGTACTTC,CASSQGLEGTQYF,-,TRBJ2-5,TRBV3-1/TRBV3-2,-
TGTGCCAGCTCACCGGGACAGGGGAACACTGAAGCTTTCTTT,CASSPGQGNTEAFF,TRBD1,TRBJ1-1,TRBV18,-
TGTGCCAGCAGCTTAGATGGCTCGGGAGTTCAGCCCCAGCATTTT,CASSLDGSGVQPQHF,-,TRBJ1-5,TRBV7-2,-
TGTGCCAGCAGCTCAGGACAGGCCCAATATGGCTACACCTTC,CASSSGQAQYGYTF,TRBD1,TRBJ1-2,TRBV2,once
TGCGCCAGCAGCTTGGAGCCGGGTAGGGGATATGGCTACACCTTC,CASSLEPGRGYGYTF,-,TRBJ1-2,TRBV5-1,-
TGTGCCAGCAGCTTAGCGGCAGGGAACAATCAGCCCCAGCATTTT,CASSLAAGNNQPQHF,-,TRBJ1-5,TRBV11-2,-
TGTGCCAGCAGCTTAGCCCGTAGCGGGGGGGCCGTAGATACGCAGTATTTT,CASSLARSGGAVDTQYF,TRBD2,TRBJ2-3,TRBV7-2,-
TGTGCCAGTAGTATAATGGGAGGGGGGACAGGACAAAACATTCAGTACTTC,CASSIMGGGTGQNIQYF,-,TRBJ2-4,TRBV19,-
TGTGCCAGCAGTCCACAGGGGAAGCTTAACTATGGCTACACCTTC,CASSPQGKLNYGYTF,TRBD1,TRBJ1-2,TRBV6-5,-
TGTGCCAGCAGTCCCTTAGCGGGGGGCTACAATGAGCAGTTCTTC,CASSPLAGGYNEQFF,TRBD2,TRBJ2-1,TRBV28,once
TGTGCCAGCTCACCTAAGGACAGGGGGCTGACTGAAGCTTTCTTT,CASSPKDRGLTEAFF,TRBD1,TRBJ1-1,TRBV18,-
TGCGCCAGCAGCTTGGGCGACAGGGGGAATTCACCCCTCCACTTT,CASSLGDRGNSPLHF,TRBD1,TRBJ1-6,TRBV5-1,-
TGTGCCAGCAGCCCGACAGGGGATGGTCAGCCCCAGCATTTT,CASSPTGDGQPQHF,TRBD1,TRBJ1-5,TRBV2,-
TGTGCCAGCAGCTTGGGTGGCGGGATCTCTGGGCATGAGCAGTTCTTC,CASSLGGGISGHEQFF,-,TRBJ2-1,TRBV7-2,-
TGCGCCAGCAGCAATAAGGACGACTACGGATGGTACGACAATGAGCAGTTCTTC,CASSNKDDYGWYDNEQFF,-,TRBJ2-1,TRBV5-1,-
TGCGCCAGCAGCTTGGGGAGGGGCTATGGCTACACCTTC,CASSLGRGYGYTF,-,TRBJ1-2,TRBV5-1,-
TGTGCCAGCTCACCAAGCATAAGAAGCACAGATACGCAGTATTTT,CASSPSIRSTDTQYF,-,TRBJ2-3,TRBV18,-
TGTGCCAGCAGCCCCTCGGACAGGGGGCGAGATACGCAGTATTTT,CASSPSDRGRDTQYF,TRBD1,TRBJ2-3,TRBV9,-
TGTGCTAGTGGTTTGGGAAGGACAGCCAATCAGCCCCAGCATTTT,CASGLGRTANQPQHF,-,TRBJ1-5,TRBV12-5,-
TGTGCCAGCAGCAAAGTGGAGGATACGCAGTATTTT,CASSKVEDTQYF,-,TRBJ2-3,TRBV21-1,-